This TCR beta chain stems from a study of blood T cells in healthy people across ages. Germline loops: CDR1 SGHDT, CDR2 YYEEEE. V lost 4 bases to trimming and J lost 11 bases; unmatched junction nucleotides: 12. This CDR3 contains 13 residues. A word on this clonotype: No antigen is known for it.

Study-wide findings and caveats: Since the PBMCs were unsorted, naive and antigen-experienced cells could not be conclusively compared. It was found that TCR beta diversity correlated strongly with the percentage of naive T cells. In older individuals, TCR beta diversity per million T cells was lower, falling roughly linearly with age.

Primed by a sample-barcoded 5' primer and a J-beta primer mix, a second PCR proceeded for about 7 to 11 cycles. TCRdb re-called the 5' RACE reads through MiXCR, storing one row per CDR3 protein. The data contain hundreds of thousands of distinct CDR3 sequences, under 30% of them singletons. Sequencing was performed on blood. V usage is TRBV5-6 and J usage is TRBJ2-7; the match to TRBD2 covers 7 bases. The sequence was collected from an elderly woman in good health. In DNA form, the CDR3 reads TGTGCCAGCAGCGACCGGCGGGGGTGGTTTGAGTACTTC. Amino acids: CASSDRRGWFEYF.